This TCR beta chain appears in the sequencing data of a study of blood T cells in healthy people across ages. PCR was performed a second time for roughly 6 to 12 cycles using a sample-barcoded 5' primer and a J-beta primer mix. CDR3-containing paired-end reads numbered at least 2.5 million in each sample. A single record per CDR3 protein comes from TCRdb applying MiXCR to the 5' RACE reads. Of 2 million or so distinct CDR3 sequences listed, roughly 52% are singletons. Findings of the study overall: Unknown donor CMV status possibly confounded expanded clonotype changes.

Note on this clonotype: What it recognizes is unknown.

The ends were cut back, 2 bases at V and 15 bases at J, with 17 bases in the middle. The CDR3 totals 12 residues. The V gene's germline CDR1 is SQVTM and CDR2 ANQGSEA. The receptor's source is a woman aged 40-49 years in good health. Sequencing input: blood. The chain carries TRBV29-1 and TRBJ2-1; weak D call: TRBD2 (6 bases). The DNA of the CDR3 is TGCAGCGTTGAATACCCCGGAGGACTACGGTTCTTC. Amino acid sequence: CSVEYPGGLRFF.